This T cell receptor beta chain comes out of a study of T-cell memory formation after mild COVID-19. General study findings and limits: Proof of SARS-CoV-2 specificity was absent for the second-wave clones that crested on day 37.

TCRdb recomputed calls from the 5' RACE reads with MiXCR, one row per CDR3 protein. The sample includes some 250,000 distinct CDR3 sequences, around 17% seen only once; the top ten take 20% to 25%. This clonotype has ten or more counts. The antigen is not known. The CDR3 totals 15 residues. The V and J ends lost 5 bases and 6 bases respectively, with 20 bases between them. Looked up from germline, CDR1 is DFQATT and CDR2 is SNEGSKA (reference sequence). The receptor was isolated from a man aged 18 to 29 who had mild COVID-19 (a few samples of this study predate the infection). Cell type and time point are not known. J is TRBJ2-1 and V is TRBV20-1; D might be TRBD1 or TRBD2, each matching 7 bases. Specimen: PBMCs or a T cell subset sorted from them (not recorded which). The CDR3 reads CSARRRQGGSNEQFF. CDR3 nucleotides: TGCAGTGCTCGCCGCCGGCAGGGGGGGTCCAATGAGCAGTTCTTC.